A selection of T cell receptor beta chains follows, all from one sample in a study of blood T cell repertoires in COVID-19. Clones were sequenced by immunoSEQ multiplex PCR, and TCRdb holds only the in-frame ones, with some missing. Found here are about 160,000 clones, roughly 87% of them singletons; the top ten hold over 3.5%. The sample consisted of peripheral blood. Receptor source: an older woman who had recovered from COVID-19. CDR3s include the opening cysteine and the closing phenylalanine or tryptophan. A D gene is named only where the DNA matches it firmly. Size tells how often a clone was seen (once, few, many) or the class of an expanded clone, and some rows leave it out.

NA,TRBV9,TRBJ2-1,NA,CASTPHGGGIPGEQFF,TGTGCCAGCACCCCCCATGGGGGGGGCATCCCGGGGGAGCAGTTCTTC
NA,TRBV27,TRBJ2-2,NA,CASSLFYPRGRAETGELFF,TGTGCCAGCAGTTTATTCTATCCCCGGGGGAGAGCGGAGACCGGGGAGCTGTTTTTT
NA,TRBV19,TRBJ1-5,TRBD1,CASKDRVSNQPQHF,TGTGCCAGTAAGGACAGGGTCAGCAATCAGCCCCAGCATTTT
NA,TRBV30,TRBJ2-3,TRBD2,CAWSGWERGPADTQYF,TGTGCCTGGAGTGGATGGGAGCGGGGTCCCGCAGATACGCAGTATTTT
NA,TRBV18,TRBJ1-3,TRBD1,CASSLGQVSSGNTIYF,TGTGCCAGCTCACTTGGACAGGTGAGCTCTGGAAACACCATATATTTT
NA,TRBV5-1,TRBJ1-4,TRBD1,CASSLGQGVNREKLFF,TGCGCCAGCAGCCTGGGACAGGGGGTAAATCGTGAAAAACTGTTTTTT
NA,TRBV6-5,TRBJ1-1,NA,CASSYSAGVVSTEAFF,TGTGCCAGCAGTTACTCAGCAGGGGTTGTGAGCACTGAAGCTTTCTTT
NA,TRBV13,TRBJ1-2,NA,CASTQGRVRGYTF,TGTGCCAGCACACAGGGCAGGGTCCGTGGCTACACCTTC
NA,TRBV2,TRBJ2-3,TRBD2,CASIQTSGGYTDTQYF,TGTGCCAGCATCCAGACTAGCGGGGGGTACACAGATACGCAGTATTTT
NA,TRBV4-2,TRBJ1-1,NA,CASSQIERNLEAFF,TGTGCCAGCAGCCAGATAGAGCGTAACCTTGAAGCTTTCTTT
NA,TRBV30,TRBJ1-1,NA,CAWSQTTMNTEAFF,TGTGCCTGGAGTCAGACCACTATGAACACTGAAGCTTTCTTT
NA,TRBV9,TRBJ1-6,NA,CASSVAGNNNSPLHF,TGTGCCAGCAGCGTAGCGGGGAATAATAATTCACCCCTCCACTTT
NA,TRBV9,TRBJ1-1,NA,CASSVNLNTEAFF,TGTGCCAGCAGCGTTAACTTGAACACTGAAGCTTTCTTT
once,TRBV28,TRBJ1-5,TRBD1,CASSSSGRGHQPQHF,TGTGCCAGCAGTTCCTCGGGCAGGGGGCATCAGCCCCAGCATTTT
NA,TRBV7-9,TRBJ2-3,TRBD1,CATQGASITDTQYF,TGTGCGACCCAGGGGGCGTCGATTACAGATACGCAGTATTTT
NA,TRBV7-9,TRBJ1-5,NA,CASTDQGQPQHF,TGTGCCAGCACCGATCAGGGTCAGCCCCAGCATTTT
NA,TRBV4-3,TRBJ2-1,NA,CASSQGQGGYNEQFF,TGCGCCAGCAGCCAAGGACAGGGAGGCTACAATGAGCAGTTCTTC
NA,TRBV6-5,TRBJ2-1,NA,CASSYSLGQNEQFF,TGTGCCAGCAGTTACTCGTTGGGGCAGAATGAGCAGTTCTTC
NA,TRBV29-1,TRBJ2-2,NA,CSATVRDLGGTGELFF,TGCAGCGCTACGGTCCGGGACCTTGGAGGGACCGGGGAGCTGTTTTTT
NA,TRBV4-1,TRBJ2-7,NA,CASSQGSLTPQRGEQYF,TGCGCCAGCAGCCAAGGCTCTTTGACCCCGCAGCGAGGCGAGCAGTACTTC
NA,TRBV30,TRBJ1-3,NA,CAGEQGQGNTIYF,TGTGCCGGAGAACAGGGTCAGGGAAACACCATATATTTT
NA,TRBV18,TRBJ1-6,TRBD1,CASSPNTGGGGSPLHF,TGTGCCAGCTCACCAAACACAGGGGGCGGCGGTTCACCCCTCCACTTT
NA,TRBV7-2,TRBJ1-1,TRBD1,CASSLGRGQVAFF,TGTGCCAGCAGCTTAGGCAGGGGGCAGGTAGCTTTCTTT
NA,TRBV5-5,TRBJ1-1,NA,CASRGQPNTEAFF,TGTGCCAGCAGGGGACAACCGAACACTGAAGCTTTCTTT
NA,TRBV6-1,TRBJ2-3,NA,CASSELGHSTDTQYF,TGTGCCAGCAGTGAATTGGGACACTCCACAGATACGCAGTATTTT
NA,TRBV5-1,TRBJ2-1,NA,CASSADSSYNEQFF,TGCGCCAGCAGCGCGGACAGTTCTTACAATGAGCAGTTCTTC
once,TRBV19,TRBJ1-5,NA,CASSPRGGDQPQHF,TGTGCCAGTAGTCCCCGGGGGGGGGATCAGCCCCAGCATTTT
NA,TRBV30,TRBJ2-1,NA,CAWSRRGSTYNEQFF,TGTGCCTGGAGTCGTCGGGGGAGCACCTACAATGAGCAGTTCTTC
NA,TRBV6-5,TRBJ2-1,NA,CASRRQEATYNEQFF,TGTGCCAGCAGGCGGCAGGAGGCTACCTACAATGAGCAGTTCTTC
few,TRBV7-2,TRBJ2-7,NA,CASSATSFYEQYF,TGTGCCAGCAGCGCGACAAGTTTCTACGAGCAGTACTTC
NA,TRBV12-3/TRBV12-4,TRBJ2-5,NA,CASSLRETQYF,TGTGCCAGCAGCCTCCGGGAGACCCAGTACTTC
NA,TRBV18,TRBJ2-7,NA,CASSPRYEQYF,TGTGCCAGCTCCCCTCGCTACGAGCAGTACTTC
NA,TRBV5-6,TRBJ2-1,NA,CASSLAGAYNEQFF,TGTGCCAGCAGCTTGGCGGGGGCCTACAATGAGCAGTTCTTC
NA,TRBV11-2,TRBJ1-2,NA,CASSPEGYGYTF,TGTGCCAGCAGCCCGGAGGGCTATGGCTACACCTTC
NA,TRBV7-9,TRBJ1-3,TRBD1,CASSPPSGTGRNTIYF,TGTGCCAGCAGCCCCCCATCCGGGACAGGGAGAAACACCATATATTTT
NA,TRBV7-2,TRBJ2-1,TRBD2,CASSLMGLAHRRENEQFF,TGTGCCAGCAGCTTAATGGGACTAGCGCATCGGAGAGAGAATGAGCAGTTCTTC
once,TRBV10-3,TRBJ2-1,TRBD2,CAISKVAGVYNEQFF,TGTGCCATCAGTAAAGTAGCGGGGGTCTACAATGAGCAGTTCTTC
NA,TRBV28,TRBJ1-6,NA,CASSASGTMSSYNSPLHF,TGTGCCAGCAGTGCGTCCGGGACAATGAGCTCCTATAATTCACCCCTCCACTTT
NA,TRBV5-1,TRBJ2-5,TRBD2,CASSSGTSGRYLEETQYF,TGCGCCAGCAGCTCCGGGACTAGCGGACGATACCTCGAAGAGACCCAGTACTTC
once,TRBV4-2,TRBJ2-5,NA,CASSQGLNQETQYF,TGTGCCAGCAGCCAAGGACTGAACCAAGAGACCCAGTACTTC
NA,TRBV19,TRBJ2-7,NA,CASSDTRREGGEQYF,TGTGCCAGTAGTGATACCCGCAGGGAGGGGGGAGAGCAGTACTTC
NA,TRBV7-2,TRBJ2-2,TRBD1,CASRTGARTGELFF,TGTGCCAGCAGGACAGGGGCTCGAACCGGGGAGCTGTTTTTT
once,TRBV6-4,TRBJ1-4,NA,CASSDSGGKLFF,TGTGCCAGCAGTGACTCAGGCGGCAAACTGTTTTTT
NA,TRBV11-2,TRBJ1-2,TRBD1,CASSLEQGRIYGYTF,TGTGCCAGCAGCTTAGAACAGGGGAGGATATATGGCTACACCTTC
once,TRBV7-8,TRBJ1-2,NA,CASSPPRSNYGYTF,TGTGCCAGCAGCCCCCCGAGGAGTAACTATGGCTACACCTTC
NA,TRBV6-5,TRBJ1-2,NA,CASSYETECTF,TGTGCCAGCAGTTACGAGACTGAGTGTACCTTC
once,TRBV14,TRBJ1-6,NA,CASSPLSSYNSPLHF,TGTGCCAGCAGCCCTCTCAGCTCCTATAATTCACCCCTCCACTTT
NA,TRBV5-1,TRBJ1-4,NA,CASSLDGQINEIEDF,TGCGCCAGCAGCTTGGATGGACAGATTAATGAAATAGAGGATTTT
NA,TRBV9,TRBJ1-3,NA,CASSVEGSPGNTIYF,TGTGCCAGCAGCGTGGAGGGGTCGCCTGGAAACACCATATATTTT
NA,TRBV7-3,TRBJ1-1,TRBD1,CASSSRTGAEAFF,TGTGCCAGCAGCTCCCGGACAGGGGCTGAAGCTTTCTTT
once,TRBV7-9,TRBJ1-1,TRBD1,CASSSDRGPAGEAFF,TGTGCCAGCAGCTCGGACAGGGGGCCTGCCGGTGAAGCTTTCTTT
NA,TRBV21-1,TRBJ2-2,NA,CASSPDKSGTGELFF,TGTGCCAGCAGCCCAGACAAGAGTGGCACCGGGGAGCTGTTTTTT
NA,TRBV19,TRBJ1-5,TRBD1,CASSGTGPVQPQHF,TGTGCCAGTAGCGGGACAGGGCCTGTTCAGCCCCAGCATTTT
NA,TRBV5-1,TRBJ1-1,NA,CASSLDARGGTEAFF,TGCGCCAGCAGCTTGGACGCCCGAGGAGGAACTGAAGCTTTCTTT
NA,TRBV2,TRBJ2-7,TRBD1,CARLSGDRGSYEQYF,TGTGCCAGACTTTCCGGAGACAGGGGATCGTACGAGCAGTACTTC